This is a list of T cell receptor beta chains from one sample in a study of CD8+CD57+ T cells in acquired aplastic anemia. TCRdb itself ran the reads through MiXCR, one entry per CDR3 protein. The sample holds 200,000 to 250,000 distinct CDR3 sequences, over 60% seen once. What was sequenced was sorted CD4+, CD8+, or CD8+CD57+ T cells (not recorded which) from PBMCs. These receptor sequences come from a human donor in good health. Each CDR3 is given with its conserved first and last residue. The order of the fields is CDR3 DNA, CDR3 protein, clone size, D gene, J gene, V gene. A D gene is named only where the DNA matches it firmly. For some rows the clone size is stated as once, few or many, or as a class when expanded; others skip it.

DNA: TGCGCCAGCAATAGGGCTAGCGGGGGCGGCTCCTACGAGCAGTACTTC; CDR3: CASNRASGGGSYEQYF; size: .; D: TRBD2; J: TRBJ2-7; V: TRBV10-1
DNA: TGTGCCAGCAGTCGGGGCGGGACGCGCGATGGCTACACCTTC; CDR3: CASSRGGTRDGYTF; size: .; D: .; J: TRBJ1-2; V: TRBV7-9
DNA: TGTGCCAGCAGCCCGCGCCGACAGGGCCTGAGCCGCGAGCAGTACTTC; CDR3: CASSPRRQGLSREQYF; size: .; D: TRBD1; J: TRBJ2-7; V: TRBV7-2
DNA: TGTGCCAGCAGCTTGGAGGGACTAGCGGGGGGCCCAAAAGAGACCCAGTACTTC; CDR3: CASSLEGLAGGPKETQYF; size: many; D: TRBD2; J: TRBJ2-5; V: TRBV7-3
DNA: TGTGCCAGCAGCAATCGATGGCCCCGGACCTCTAGCACAGATACGCAGTATTTT; CDR3: CASSNRWPRTSSTDTQYF; size: .; D: .; J: TRBJ2-3; V: TRBV7-2
DNA: TGTGCCAGCAGCGTAGTTGCAGGGGGAAGGGAAAAACTGTTTTTT; CDR3: CASSVVAGGREKLFF; size: few; D: TRBD1; J: TRBJ1-4; V: TRBV9
DNA: TGCAGTGGGGGTAACTACAATGAGCAGTTCTTC; CDR3: CSGGNYNEQFF; size: .; D: .; J: TRBJ2-1; V: TRBV20-1
DNA: TGTGCCAGTAGTATACAGGGAGGAATGAACACTGAAGCTTTCTTT; CDR3: CASSIQGGMNTEAFF; size: .; D: .; J: TRBJ1-1; V: TRBV19
DNA: TGTGCCAGCGGTTCAGGGGGTAGCAATCAGCCCCAGCATTTT; CDR3: CASGSGGSNQPQHF; size: .; D: TRBD1; J: TRBJ1-5; V: TRBV7-2
DNA: TGTGCCAGCAGCTTAGCTTCGGCAGGAAACTCTGGGAACACCATATATTTT; CDR3: CASSLASAGNSGNTIYF; size: .; D: .; J: TRBJ1-3; V: TRBV7-8
DNA: TGCAGTGCTAGCTTCGGGGTGTTACATAATTCACCCCTCCACTTT; CDR3: CSASFGVLHNSPLHF; size: .; D: .; J: TRBJ1-6; V: TRBV20-1
DNA: TGTGCCACCAGTGATCGAACTAGCGGGAGCGATGAGCAGTTCTTC; CDR3: CATSDRTSGSDEQFF; size: .; D: TRBD2; J: TRBJ2-1; V: TRBV24-1
DNA: TGTGCCAGCAGCCAAGAAGATCGACAGGGAGGCGGCTACACCTTC; CDR3: CASSQEDRQGGGYTF; size: .; D: TRBD1; J: TRBJ1-2; V: TRBV7-8
DNA: TGTGCTAGCAGCTTAGGCTTGGGGTCAGTTGAAGAGACCCAGTACTTC; CDR3: CASSLGLGSVEETQYF; size: few; D: .; J: TRBJ2-5; V: TRBV7-7
DNA: TGTGCGACGACCGCGGGCGGGGGGGAGGCCCAGTACTTC; CDR3: CATTAGGGEAQYF; size: .; D: TRBD2; J: TRBJ2-5; V: TRBV10-3
DNA: TGTGCCACCAGTGGGGGCCAGGGAGGAAGTCAGCCCCAGCATTTT; CDR3: CATSGGQGGSQPQHF; size: .; D: .; J: TRBJ1-5; V: TRBV24-1
DNA: TGTGCCAGTGGGGACAGCCAGAGCTATGGCTACACCTTC; CDR3: CASGDSQSYGYTF; size: .; D: TRBD1; J: TRBJ1-2; V: TRBV19
DNA: TGTGCCACCAGTGACTACGCGCCGGCAGATACGCAGTATTTT; CDR3: CATSDYAPADTQYF; size: .; D: .; J: TRBJ2-3; V: TRBV24-1
DNA: TGCAGTGCTAGAATCGCTAGCGGAAGCAGGCAGTTCTTC; CDR3: CSARIASGSRQFF; size: once; D: TRBD2; J: TRBJ2-1; V: TRBV20-1
DNA: TGTGCCACCACCTTAGGACAGGGGACTGAAGCTTTCTTT; CDR3: CATTLGQGTEAFF; size: .; D: TRBD1; J: TRBJ1-1; V: TRBV24-1
DNA: TGTGCCAGCAGCCCTGCGGACACCTACAATGAGCAGTTCTTC; CDR3: CASSPADTYNEQFF; size: .; D: .; J: TRBJ2-1; V: TRBV14
DNA: TGTGCCAGCAGTGAAGAATACAGTAATCAGCCCCAGCATTTT; CDR3: CASSEEYSNQPQHF; size: many; D: .; J: TRBJ1-5; V: TRBV2
DNA: TGCGCCAGCAGTCAGGGTAATCCCGAGCAGTACTTC; CDR3: CASSQGNPEQYF; size: .; D: .; J: TRBJ2-7; V: TRBV10-2